The present T cell receptor beta chain was sequenced within a study of tumor-infiltrating lymphocytes in primary liver carcinoma (TCRdb year 2017). For the wider study: Surgical resection was performed in China between November 2015 and early 2016 on about 5 patients with histopathologically diagnosed primary liver carcinoma. Each sample produced about 3.65 to 7.5 million productive TCRbeta reads, and read depth showed no significant difference between tissue types. The tumors of the five patients were staged as T1-T3 N0M0, with maximum diameters ranging from roughly 4.2 to 11 cm. A total of 35 or so specimens from 5 patients, comprising 25 or so tumor regions, 5 adjacent noncancerous liver tissues and 5 peripheral blood samples, were covered by TCRbeta repertoire sequencing. Of the five patients, three men and two women aged 30 to 69 years, four had hepatocellular carcinoma and one had combined HCC and intrahepatic cholangiocarcinoma. For each liver tumor, the study sampled five regions along with adjacent normal tissue and blood, and applied TCRbeta repertoire sequencing, expression microarrays and whole-exome sequencing. Reproducibility between technical replicate repertoires was high, with correlation coefficients above 0.95 and mean shared-clone rates around 0.88. Summary of the overall study and its limitations: Because the samples were bulk and unsorted, CD4+ and CD8+ T cell repertoires could not be compared. With just 4 to 6 patients in the study, the authors point out that the findings should be validated in a larger study. Repertoire overlap was higher between tumor regions (mean approximately 36%) than tumor-adjacent (approximately 17%) or tumor-blood (approximately 14%) pairs, consistent with antigen-driven expansion. Because only the TCR beta chain was sequenced and unpaired alpha chains were not captured, true repertoire diversity is likely underestimated. A significantly larger repertoire fraction was made up by the top 250 clones in tumors than in blood (p = 0.039).

A constant-region primer and ProtoScript II reverse transcriptase were used to reverse-transcribe TCRbeta-specific cDNA from roughly 0.55 ug total RNA. TCRbeta libraries were built with three nested multiplex PCR rounds, a slightly modified ARM-PCR procedure. Each of the first two PCR rounds ran for around 9 cycles and used multiplex TRBV1-TRBV30 forward primers together with a Cbeta reverse primer. Sample barcodes and Illumina adapters were added in a final 25-cycle PCR using Deep VentR polymerase. Amplicons of 200-500 bp were gel-purified with a QIAquick gel extraction kit before sequencing. An Illumina HiSeq 2500 was used to sequence the TCRbeta amplicons, generating 250-bp paired-end reads. The authors' pipeline ran thus. To recover full CDR3 sequences, reads were quality-trimmed using Trimmomatic v0.33 and paired reads were then merged using FLASH v1.2.11. MiGEC v1.2.1b assigned V, D and J germline segments to the rearranged TCRbeta sequences. VDJtools v1.0.0 computed clonotype statistics and Shannon-Wiener diversity indices. To reduce sampling bias, subsequent analyses other than the diversity analysis used only the 250 most abundant clonotypes in each sample. TCRdb ran its own pipeline on the public reads, namely fastp trimming at Q25 and MiXCR clone calling, and kept in-frame beta chains. Rows with one shared CDR3 protein collapse into an entry with the most common genes and DNA. The V and J calls here are based on TCRdb, not the publication. The sample table holds about 200,000 distinct CDR3 sequences, of which about two thirds were seen once. The ten biggest clones cover around 7.1% of the sample.

RNA from unsorted whole blood was extracted with TRIzol reagent, and germline DNA was obtained with the DNeasy Blood & Tissue kit. At the time of sampling, the patients had chronic HBV infection and had not received any treatment. Before surgery, about 4 milliliters of peripheral blood were drawn into K2EDTA tubes. According to the germline V gene, CDR1 reads MDHEN and CDR2 reads SYDVKM. The trim is 3 bases for V and 7 bases for J, with a gap of 19 bases between the germline ends. The CDR3 spans 16 residues, from the cysteine through the phenylalanine. Solely the CDR3 DNA is kept, with 48 bases framed from the first base. This clonotype was observed a handful of times. This clone's antigen is unknown. It has no much larger one-base neighbor in the sample; base qualities were not kept.

The receptor comes from a woman aged 60 to 75 with primary liver carcinoma and hepatitis B virus infection. Input material: peripheral blood. Rearrangement joined TRBV28 to TRBJ2-1; the D gene is possibly TRBD2, with 5 bases matching. The base sequence is TGTGCCAGCAGTTTTCAGCCCGGGCGTCCGGGGAATGAGCAGTTCTTC. Translated, this gives CASSFQPGRPGNEQFF.